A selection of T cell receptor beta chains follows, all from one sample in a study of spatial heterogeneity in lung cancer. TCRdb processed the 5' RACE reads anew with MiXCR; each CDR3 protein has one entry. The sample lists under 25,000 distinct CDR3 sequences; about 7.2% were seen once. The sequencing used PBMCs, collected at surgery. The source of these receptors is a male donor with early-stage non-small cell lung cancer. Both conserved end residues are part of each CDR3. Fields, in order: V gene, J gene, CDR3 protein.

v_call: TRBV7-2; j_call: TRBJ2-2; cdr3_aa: CASSLLVVNTGELFF
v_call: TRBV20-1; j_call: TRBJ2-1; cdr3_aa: CSASGLAGARSYNEQFF
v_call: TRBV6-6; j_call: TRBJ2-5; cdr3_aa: CASSMGPLWGETQYF
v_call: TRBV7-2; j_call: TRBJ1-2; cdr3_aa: CASSPWTSGYTF
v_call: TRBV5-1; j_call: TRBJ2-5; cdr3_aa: CASSWGTSGKGETQYF
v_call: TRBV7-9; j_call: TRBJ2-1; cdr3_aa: CASSSWTGYNEQFF
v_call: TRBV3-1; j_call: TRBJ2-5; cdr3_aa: CASSQDPSGGGVETQYF
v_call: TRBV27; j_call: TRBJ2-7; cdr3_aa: CASTLRLLAGGMAYEQYF
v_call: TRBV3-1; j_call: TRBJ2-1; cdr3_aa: CASSRDRDSYNEQFF
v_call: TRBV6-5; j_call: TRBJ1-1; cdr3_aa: CASTGNTEAFF
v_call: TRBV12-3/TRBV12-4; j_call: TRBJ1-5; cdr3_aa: CASRGTGEGPQHF
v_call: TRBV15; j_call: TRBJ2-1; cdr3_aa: CATSNSGRYNEQFF
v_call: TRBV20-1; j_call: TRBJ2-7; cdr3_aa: CSAGRAQGASEQYF
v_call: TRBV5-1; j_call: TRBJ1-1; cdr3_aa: CASSLFPQQQGTGTEAFF
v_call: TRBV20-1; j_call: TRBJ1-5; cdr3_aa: CSARDQGTGQHF
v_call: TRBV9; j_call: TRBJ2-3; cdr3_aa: CASNSASGSNTQYF
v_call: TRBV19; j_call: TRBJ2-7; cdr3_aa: CASSMGFYEQYF
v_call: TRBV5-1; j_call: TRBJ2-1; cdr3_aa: CASRTGLNNEQFF